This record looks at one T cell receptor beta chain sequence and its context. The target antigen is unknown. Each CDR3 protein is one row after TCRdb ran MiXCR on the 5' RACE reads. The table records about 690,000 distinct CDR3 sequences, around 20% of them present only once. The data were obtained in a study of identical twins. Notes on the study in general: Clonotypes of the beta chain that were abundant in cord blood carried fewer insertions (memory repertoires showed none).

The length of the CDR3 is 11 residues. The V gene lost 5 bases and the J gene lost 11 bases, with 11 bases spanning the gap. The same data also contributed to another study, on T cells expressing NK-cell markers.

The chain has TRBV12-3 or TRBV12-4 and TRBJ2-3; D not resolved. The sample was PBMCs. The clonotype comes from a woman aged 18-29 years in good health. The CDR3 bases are TGTGCCAGCAGTCCCCGACGCCGGCAGTATTTT. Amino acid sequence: CASSPRRRQYF.